Detailed here is one T cell receptor (beta chain). These data belong to a study of shared clonotypes between healthy human individuals. The protocol was immunoSEQ multiplex PCR, while the TCRdb copy is restricted to in-frame clones and leaves out a portion. The top ten hold 1.5% to 2% of the sample, which has roughly 2.1 million clones, under 95% seen once. In the naive CD8 group, cells lacked CD45RO and were positively selected for CCR7, so terminally differentiated effector memory CD45RA+ cells were left out. The V gene end was trimmed by 0 bases and the J gene end by 8 bases; junction bases not matched to a gene: 5. The CDR3 consists of 15 residues. Germline lookup yields CDR1 SGHKS and CDR2 YYEKEE (reference sequence).

V gene TRBV5-5 combines with J gene TRBJ1-4; 9 bases fit TRBD1. Specimen: naive CD8+ T cells from PBMCs. This TCR derives from a man aged 18 to 30 in good health. Some clones in this sample may be carry-over from other donors' samples. Written as DNA, the CDR3 is TGTGCCAGCAGCTTGGGGGACAGGGAGTGGGAAAAACTGTTTTTT. This encodes CASSLGDREWEKLFF.